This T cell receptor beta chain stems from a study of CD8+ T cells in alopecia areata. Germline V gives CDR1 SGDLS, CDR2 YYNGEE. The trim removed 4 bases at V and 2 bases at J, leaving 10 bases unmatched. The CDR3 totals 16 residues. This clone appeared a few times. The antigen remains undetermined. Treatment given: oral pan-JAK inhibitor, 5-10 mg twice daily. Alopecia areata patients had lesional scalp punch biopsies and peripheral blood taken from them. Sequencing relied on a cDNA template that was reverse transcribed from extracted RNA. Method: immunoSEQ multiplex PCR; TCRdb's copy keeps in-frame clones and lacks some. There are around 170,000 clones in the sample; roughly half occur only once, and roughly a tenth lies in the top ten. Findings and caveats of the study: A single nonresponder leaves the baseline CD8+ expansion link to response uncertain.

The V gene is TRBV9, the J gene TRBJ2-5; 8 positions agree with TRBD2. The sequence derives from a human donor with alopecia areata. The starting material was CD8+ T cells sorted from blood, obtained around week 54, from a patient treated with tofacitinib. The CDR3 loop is CASSPSSGGGQETQYF. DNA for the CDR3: TGTGCCAGCAGCCCAAGCAGCGGGGGTGGGCAAGAGACCCAGTACTTC.